This record looks at one T cell receptor (beta chain) sequence and its context. Its antigen is still unknown. These data originate in a study of shared clonotypes between healthy human individuals. The overall study: Each donor had three CD4 naive, three CD4 memory, two CD8 naive and one CD8 memory plate. Regarding the study as a whole: Clonotype sharing among donors, it was expected, would be affected by sequencing depth.

Here immunoSEQ multiplex PCR was the method, and the copy in TCRdb shows in-frame clones only, minus some. The profile shows 980,000 or so clones, about three quarters of them singletons. The clonotype comes from a man between 18 and 29 years old in good health. Sequenced material: memory CD4+ T cells sorted from blood. Subset denoted: CD45RA-negative fraction.

DNA for the CDR3: TGCGCCAGCAGCCTATTAGCGGGGGGCTCCTACGAGCAGTACTTC. Its protein is CASSLLAGGSYEQYF. The J gene is TRBJ2-7, the V gene TRBV5-1; 10 positions match TRBD2. The V gene's germline CDR1 is SGHRS and CDR2 YFSETQ. V lost 4 bases to trimming and J lost 0 bases; unmatched junction nucleotides: 4. This CDR3 is built from 15 residues.